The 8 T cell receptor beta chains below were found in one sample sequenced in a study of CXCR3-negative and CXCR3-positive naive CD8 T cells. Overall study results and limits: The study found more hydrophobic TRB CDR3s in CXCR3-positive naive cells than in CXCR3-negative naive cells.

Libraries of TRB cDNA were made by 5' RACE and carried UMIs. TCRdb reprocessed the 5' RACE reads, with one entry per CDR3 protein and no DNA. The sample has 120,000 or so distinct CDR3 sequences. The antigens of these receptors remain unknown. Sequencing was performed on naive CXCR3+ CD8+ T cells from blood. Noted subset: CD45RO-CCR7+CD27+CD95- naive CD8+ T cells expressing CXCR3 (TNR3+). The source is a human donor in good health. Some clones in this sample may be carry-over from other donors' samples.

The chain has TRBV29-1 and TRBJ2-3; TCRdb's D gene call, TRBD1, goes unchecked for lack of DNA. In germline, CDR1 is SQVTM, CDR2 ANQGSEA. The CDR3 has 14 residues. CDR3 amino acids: CSVVGAGYTDTQYF.

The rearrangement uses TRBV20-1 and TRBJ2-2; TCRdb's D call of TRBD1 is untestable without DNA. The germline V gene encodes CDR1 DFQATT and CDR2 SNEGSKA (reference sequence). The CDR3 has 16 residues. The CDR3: CSASGTVPPITGELFF.

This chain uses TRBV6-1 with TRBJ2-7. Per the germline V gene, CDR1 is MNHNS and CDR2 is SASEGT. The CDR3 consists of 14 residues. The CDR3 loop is CASSERTPIYEQYF.

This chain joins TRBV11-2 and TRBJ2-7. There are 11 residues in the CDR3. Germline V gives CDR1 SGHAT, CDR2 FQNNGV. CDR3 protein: CASSSAAEQYF.

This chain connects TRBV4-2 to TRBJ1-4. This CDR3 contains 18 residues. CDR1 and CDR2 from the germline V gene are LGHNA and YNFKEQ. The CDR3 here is CASSHVVFGVQSGEKLFF.

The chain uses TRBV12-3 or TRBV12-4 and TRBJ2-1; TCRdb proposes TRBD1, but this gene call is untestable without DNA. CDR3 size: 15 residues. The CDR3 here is CASSLWGLEVDEQFF.

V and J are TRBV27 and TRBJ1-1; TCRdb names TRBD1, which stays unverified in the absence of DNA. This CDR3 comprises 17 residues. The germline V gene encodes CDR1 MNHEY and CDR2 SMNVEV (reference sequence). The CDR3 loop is CASSSPGQGFLNTEAFF.

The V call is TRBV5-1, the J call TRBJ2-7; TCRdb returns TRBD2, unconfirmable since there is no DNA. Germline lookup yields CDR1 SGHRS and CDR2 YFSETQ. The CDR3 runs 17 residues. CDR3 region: CASSLDGVTSGSYEQYF. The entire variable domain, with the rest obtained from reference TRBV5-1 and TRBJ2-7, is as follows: KAGVTQTPRYLIKTRGQQVTLSCSPISGHRSVSWYQQTPGQGLQFLFEYFSETQRNKGNFPGRFSGRQFSNSRSEMNVSTLELGDSALYLCASSLDGVTSGSYEQYFGPGTRLTVT.